Below are 16 T cell receptor beta chains sequenced from a single sample in a study of blood T cell repertoires in COVID-19. The repertoire was sequenced with immunoSEQ multiplex PCR; TCRdb's copy has only in-frame clones and lacks some. The sample carries about 250,000 clones, 70% to 90% recorded once. The specimen sequenced was peripheral blood. These receptors originate from a man aged 18 to 29 with active or convalescent COVID-19.

The gene calls are TRBV6-2 or TRBV6-3 and TRBJ2-7; D gene uncertain. This CDR3 contains 13 residues. The V and J ends lost 4 bases and 3 bases respectively, with 10 bases between them. In germline, CDR1 is MNHEY, CDR2 SVGEGT. The CDR3 region is CASSSFSDYEQYF. The CDR3 nucleotides read TGTGCCAGCAGTTCCTTCAGTGACTACGAGCAGTACTTC.

The genes are TRBV5-6 and TRBJ1-3; 11 bases map to TRBD1. The length of the CDR3 is 16 residues. With V trimmed by 4 bases and J by 4 bases, 7 bases remained unmatched. Germline V gene data show CDR1 as SGHDT and CDR2 as YYEEEE. CDR3 sequence: CASSLPGQGDGNTIYF. The CDR3 DNA reads TGTGCCAGCAGCCTTCCGGGACAGGGGGACGGAAACACCATATATTTT.

V usage is TRBV3-1 (or the pseudogene TRBV3-2) and J usage is TRBJ2-5, with TRBD2 matching over 12 bases. The germline gives CDR1 LGHDT, CDR2 YNNKEL (reference sequence). CDR3 size: 15 residues. Trimming cost V 1 base and J 4 bases; bases outside gene matches: 1. CDR3 residues: CASSQALAGGETQYF. CDR3 DNA: TGTGCCAGCAGCCAAGCACTAGCGGGGGGAGAGACCCAGTACTTC.

In DNA form, the CDR3 reads TGCGCCAGCAGCCTGGCTGCTGAGAGATATGGCTACACCTTC. It codes for CASSLAAERYGYTF. The chain carries TRBV5-1 and TRBJ1-2, with no clear D. Germline V lookup: CDR1 SGHRS, CDR2 YFSETQ. Trimming removed 4 bases at V and 5 bases at J, with 15 bases between. The CDR3 loop spans 14 amino acids.

This clone was observed a single time. The V and J genes are TRBV5-4 and TRBJ1-2, with D tentatively TRBD1 (6 bases). Trimming took off 0 bases at V and 5 bases at J, with 11 bases between the two ends. CDR3 length equals 14 residues. Germline V lookup: CDR1 SGHNT, CDR2 YYREEE (reference sequence). The CDR3 DNA is TGTGCCAGCAGCTTGGTGGGACAACATTATGGCTACACCTTC. As protein: CASSLVGQHYGYTF.

This clone was observed a single time. The rearrangement uses TRBV7-2 and TRBJ2-7; 12 bases line up with TRBD2. V was clipped by 3 bases and J by 2 bases; unmatched bases: 2. CDR1 is SGHTA, CDR2 FQGNSA, per germline. CDR3 length equals 15 residues. The CDR3 reads CASSFGLAGTYEQYF. CDR3 sequence (DNA): TGTGCCAGCAGCTTTGGACTAGCGGGGACCTACGAGCAGTACTTC.

The rearrangement uses TRBV5-1 and TRBJ2-1; 7 positions agree with TRBD1. Trimming took 1 base from V and 10 from J; bases not matched to a gene: 8. Germline assignment: CDR1 SGHRS and CDR2 YFSETQ. This CDR3 has 14 residues. CDR3 DNA: TGCGCCAGCAGCTTGAGACAGGGTAGGGGAGAGCAGTTCTTC. It specifies CASSLRQGRGEQFF.

This clone was counted a single time. V and J are TRBV5-4 and TRBJ2-2, with 7 bases identical to TRBD2. The CDR3 runs to 17 residues. Germline V lookup: CDR1 SGHNT, CDR2 YYREEE (reference sequence). The V gene end was trimmed by 2 bases and the J gene end by 5 bases; junction bases not matched to a gene: 12. The CDR3 region is CASSFSGGRGLTGELFF. The DNA for the CDR3 is TGTGCCAGCAGCTTCTCCGGGGGGAGAGGCTTAACCGGGGAGCTGTTTTTT.

This chain links TRBV25-1 with TRBJ1-2; TRBD1 matches at 7 bases. Trimming at V came to 9 bases and at J to 4 bases, leaving 8 bases not matched to a gene. This CDR3 comprises 13 residues. From germline, CDR1 is MGHDK and CDR2 SYGVNS. The CDR3 loop is CARQQGPPYGYTF. DNA of the CDR3: TGTGCCAGACAACAGGGGCCCCCCTATGGCTACACCTTC.

For the CDR3, the DNA is TGTGCCTGGAAGGGACAGGGGGGGATGCATCAGCCCCAGCATTTT. Amino acids: CAWKGQGGMHQPQHF. The V gene is TRBV30, the J gene TRBJ1-5; 11 positions match TRBD1. CDR1 is GTSNPN and CDR2 is SVGIG in the germline V gene (reference sequence). Unmatched junction bases numbered 7, after V lost 4 bases and J lost 5 bases. This CDR3 is built from 15 residues. Full variable domain (missing parts from reference TRBV30 and TRBJ1-5): SQTIHQWPATLVQPVGSPLSLECTVEGTSNPNLYWYRQAAGRGLQLLFYSVGIGQISSEVPQNLSASRPQDRQFILSSKKLLLSDSGFYLCAWKGQGGMHQPQHFGDGTRLSIL.

The genes are TRBV19 and TRBJ1-5; 9 bases are shared with TRBD1. Trimming cost V 6 bases and J 7 bases; bases outside gene matches: 13. Germline lookup yields CDR1 LNHDA and CDR2 SQIVND (reference sequence). CDR3 length equals 16 residues. CDR3 region: CASRSVQDRGNQPQHF. The CDR3 nucleotides are TGTGCCAGTAGATCGGTCCAGGACAGGGGTAACCAGCCCCAGCATTTT. The full variable domain, in which reference TRBV19 and TRBJ1-5 provide the parts outside the CDR3, is DGGITQSPKYLFRKEGQNVTLSCEQNLNHDAMYWYRQDPGQGLRLIYYSQIVNDFQKGDIAEGYSVSREKKESFPLTVTSAQKNPTAFYLCASRSVQDRGNQPQHFGDGTRLSIL.

V gene TRBV5-1 combines with J gene TRBJ2-1; 15 bases match TRBD2. Germline-derived CDR1 and CDR2 are SGHRS and YFSETQ. This CDR3 is built from 18 residues. The J segment lost 4 bases and the V segment lost 4 bases, leaving 9 bases of the junction unmatched. In DNA, the CDR3 is TGCGCCAGCAGCCCATGGACTAGCGGGGGGGCCTGGTACAATGAGCAGTTCTTC. Its translation is CASSPWTSGGAWYNEQFF.

The chain joins TRBV7-3 to TRBJ1-6, with TRBD1 matching over 9 bases. Germline V gives CDR1 SGHTA, CDR2 FQGTGA. The CDR3 runs 14 residues. Losses at the gene ends were 4 bases for V and 9 bases for J; bases not matched to a gene: 4. The DNA of the CDR3 is TGTGCCAGCAGCTCGACAGGGGGGGGTTCACCCCTCCACTTT. Its protein is CASSSTGGGSPLHF.

V usage is TRBV3-1 (or the pseudogene TRBV3-2) and J usage is TRBJ1-2, with D possibly matching TRBD1 (6 bases). V was pared by 4 bases and J by 2 bases, with 11 bases between. Germline V gene data show CDR1 as LGHDT and CDR2 as YNNKEL (reference sequence). CDR3 length: 14 residues. The DNA for the CDR3 is TGTGCCAGCAGCCGGGGGCAGGGCAACTATGGCTACACCTTC. It codes for CASSRGQGNYGYTF.

V and J are TRBV28 and TRBJ2-3; 11 nucleotides align to TRBD2. Germline V gives CDR1 MDHEN, CDR2 SYDVKM. CDR3 length: 14 residues. V lost 11 bases, J lost 4 bases, and 8 bases stayed unmatched. CDR3 bases: TGTGCCTCTTCTGTAGCGGGAGGGCCAGATACGCAGTATTTT. Encoded protein: CASSVAGGPDTQYF. The whole variable domain, remainder taken from reference TRBV28 and TRBJ2-3, is DVKVTQSSRYLVKRTGEKVFLECVQDMDHENMFWYRQDPGLGLRLIYFSYDVKMKEKGDIPEGYSVSREKKERFSLILESASTNQTSMYLCASSVAGGPDTQYFGPGTRLTVL.

The chain joins TRBV25-1 to TRBJ2-5; 11 positions agree with TRBD2. J lost 7 bases, V lost 5 bases, and 6 bases had no gene match. Looked up from germline, CDR1 is MGHDK and CDR2 is SYGVNS. The CDR3 consists of 14 residues. CDR3 protein: CASSTSGSLGTQYF. CDR3 DNA: TGTGCCAGCAGTACTAGCGGGAGCTTGGGGACCCAGTACTTC.